This T cell receptor beta chain derives from a study of patients and donors after allogeneic stem cell transplantation. TCRdb ran MiXCR on the RT-PCR reads and lists one entry per CDR3 protein. The sample lists about 26,000 distinct CDR3 sequences; roughly 8% were seen once. This clonotype turned up a few times. Germline V gene data show CDR1 as DFQATT and CDR2 as SNEGSKA (reference sequence). V was trimmed by 2 bases and J by 2 bases, leaving 16 bases between them. CDR3 size: 16 residues. The V call is TRBV20-1, the J call TRBJ1-3, with D maybe TRBD1 (5 bases). The sample taken for sequencing was blood, either unsorted or a sorted T cell fraction (not recorded which). The clonotype comes from a human donor who was either an allogeneic HSCT recipient or a stem cell or donor lymphocyte infusion donor (not recorded which). It is not recorded whose cells these are; they may come from a transplant donor. CDR3 sequence reads: CSARWAGGPAGNTIYF. The DNA of the CDR3 is TGCAGTGCTAGATGGGCGGGGGGACCGGCTGGAAACACCATATATTTT.